Listed here are 29 T cell receptor beta chains from one sample, sequenced in a study of CD8 T cells in Susac syndrome. RNA in amounts of about 0.5 to 1 ug was reverse transcribed with random hexamers. TCRdb fed the immunoSEQ multiplex PCR reads into MiXCR, producing one record per CDR3 protein. The table lists some 150,000 distinct CDR3 sequences, 85% to 95% of them singletons. The sequencing input was CD4+ T cells from PBMCs. The receptors here all came from a human donor with Susac syndrome.

This clonotype was seen only once. The rearrangement joins TRBV6-6 to TRBJ2-7, with a weak D call TRBD1 (6 bases). This CDR3 has 14 residues. CDR1 is MNHNY and CDR2 is SVGAGI in the germline V gene (reference sequence). The V gene lost 6 bases and the J gene lost 4 bases, with 16 bases spanning the gap. This CDR3 is CASRPQGFKYEQYF. CDR3 bases: TGTGCCAGCAGACCACAGGGCTTTAAGTACGAGCAGTACTTC.

The rearrangement uses TRBV29-1 and TRBJ2-2; possibly TRBD2 for D (5 bases). V was trimmed by 2 bases and J by 3 bases, leaving 10 bases between them. Germline V gene data show CDR1 as SQVTM and CDR2 as ANQGSEA. This CDR3 region has 14 residues. The CDR3 here is CSVERAGHTGELFF. CDR3 DNA: TGCAGCGTTGAACGGGCGGGTCACACCGGGGAGCTGTTTTTT.

The CDR3 reads CASSQEGAPLNTEAFF. CDR3 bases: TGTGCCAGCAGCCAAGAAGGGGCTCCCCTGAACACTGAAGCTTTCTTT. The rearrangement uses TRBV3-1 and TRBJ1-1; weak D call: TRBD1 (5 bases). The CDR3 totals 16 residues. V lost 0 bases and J 0 bases, leaving 11 bases between the germline ends. Per germline, CDR1 LGHDT and CDR2 YNNKEL (reference sequence).

This rearrangement joins TRBV20-1 to TRBJ1-5; the match to TRBD1 covers 8 bases. The V gene's germline CDR1 is DFQATT and CDR2 SNEGSKA (reference sequence). This CDR3 is built from 13 residues. The V segment lost 5 bases and the J segment 4 bases; nucleotides outside the gene matches: 4. The DNA for the CDR3 is TGCAGTGCTGCTCAGGGGGCTAATCAGCCCCAGCATTTT. It is translated as CSAAQGANQPQHF.

The genes are TRBV7-8 and TRBJ2-3; 9 bases agree with TRBD2. The CDR3 is made up of 15 amino acids. V lost 4 bases to trimming and J lost 1 base; unmatched junction nucleotides: 3. Looked up from germline, CDR1 is SGHVS and CDR2 is FQNEAQ. This CDR3 is CASSSERGGTDTQYF. The CDR3 region has the DNA TGTGCCAGCAGCTCAGAGCGGGGGGGCACAGATACGCAGTATTTT.

V is TRBV5-6 and J is TRBJ1-1, with D perhaps matching TRBD1 (5 bases). The length of the CDR3 is 12 residues. Germline V gene sequence: CDR1 SGHDT, CDR2 YYEEEE. Trimming cost V 2 bases and J 6 bases, with 8 bases left between them. This CDR3 reads CASSFREAEAFF. As DNA, the CDR3 is TGTGCCAGCAGCTTCAGGGAAGCTGAAGCTTTCTTT.

This rearrangement joins TRBV12-3 or TRBV12-4 to TRBJ2-5, with 9 bases identical to TRBD1. The CDR3 has 15 amino acids. V lost 6 bases and J lost 5; bases outside the gene matches: 10. Here the CDR3 reads CASSPPGQGIETQYF. The CDR3 region has the DNA TGTGCCAGCAGCCCTCCGGGACAGGGAATCGAGACCCAGTACTTC.

This clonotype was recorded only once. This chain connects TRBV29-1 to TRBJ1-4; maybe TRBD1 (6 bases). The V and J ends lost 6 bases and 8 bases respectively, with 13 bases between them. The CDR3 spans 12 residues. Looked up from germline, CDR1 is SQVTM and CDR2 is ANQGSEA. The CDR3 region has the DNA TGCAGCGTAGGGCGGAGGGGGGAAAAACTGTTTTTT. This sequence encodes CSVGRRGEKLFF.

This clonotype was detected once. The CDR3 coding sequence is TGTGCCAGCAGTACCACCCGACTAGCGGGGCCCTACAATGAGCAGTTCTTC. Its translation: CASSTTRLAGPYNEQFF. This chain links TRBV27 with TRBJ2-1, with 11 nucleotides matching TRBD2. Germline CDR1 reads MNHEY; CDR2 reads SMNVEV (reference sequence). V was clipped by 5 bases and J by 2 bases; unmatched bases: 8. The CDR3 totals 17 residues.

J is TRBJ2-2 and V is TRBV5-1, with 10 positions matching TRBD1. The V gene's germline CDR1 is SGHRS and CDR2 YFSETQ. This CDR3 spans 15 amino acids. Trimming cost V 5 bases and J 5 bases; bases outside gene matches: 6. The CDR3: CASRPDRGRTGELFF. The DNA for the CDR3 is TGCGCCAGCAGGCCCGACAGGGGGCGTACCGGGGAGCTGTTTTTT.

This rearrangement joins TRBV29-1 to TRBJ2-7, with D perhaps matching TRBD1 (5 bases). V was clipped by 7 bases and J by 3 bases, with 13 bases between them. Germline V lookup: CDR1 SQVTM, CDR2 ANQGSEA. CDR3 length: 12 residues. The CDR3 loop is CSGTWSNYEQYF. CDR3 nucleotide sequence: TGCAGCGGGACATGGAGCAACTACGAGCAGTACTTC.

The chain has TRBV29-1 and TRBJ1-2; TRBD1 matches at 7 bases. V shed 2 bases, J shed 0 bases, and the junction held 12 bases outside the gene matches. Germline CDR1 and CDR2: SQVTM and ANQGSEA. The CDR3 has 17 residues. CDR3 DNA sequence: TGCAGCGTTGAATCAACCGGGACAGACATACCTAACTATGGCTACACCTTC. This sequence encodes CSVESTGTDIPNYGYTF.

The chain uses TRBV15 and TRBJ1-2; 9 bases agree with TRBD1. From germline, CDR1 is LNHNV and CDR2 YYDKDF (reference sequence). Losses at the gene ends were 0 bases for V and 4 bases for J; bases not matched to a gene: 3. The CDR3 loop spans 15 amino acids. The CDR3 region has the DNA TGTGCCACCAGCAGAGATCTGGGACAGGGCTATGGCTACACCTTC. It translates to CATSRDLGQGYGYTF.

The chain carries TRBV6-5 and TRBJ2-5; D gene unclear. This CDR3 spans 13 amino acids. Per germline, CDR1 MNHEY and CDR2 SVGAGI. The V end lost 0 bases, the J end lost 5 bases, and 7 bases lay between the germline ends. The CDR3 reads CASSYSLWETQYF. The CDR3 DNA follows: TGTGCCAGCAGTTACTCTTTGTGGGAGACCCAGTACTTC.

This clonotype was seen a single time. The rearrangement joins TRBV6-4 to TRBJ2-7, with D possibly TRBD2 on 7 matching bases. Germline V CDR1 and CDR2: MRHNA, SNTAGT. Trimming left V 9 bases short and J 2 bases short, with 32 bases between. The CDR3 covers 19 residues. The CDR3 sequence is CARNPWGGASGGGPYEQYF. DNA of the CDR3: TGTGCCAGAAATCCCTGGGGAGGGGCGTCCGGAGGGGGGCCCTACGAGCAGTACTTC.

J is TRBJ2-3 and V is TRBV2; 9 positions agree with TRBD1. CDR1 is SNHLY and CDR2 is FYNNEI in the germline V gene. CDR3 size: 16 residues. V gave up 2 bases and J gave up 6 bases; unmatched junction bases: 9. CDR3 residues: CASSERPGTGIDTQYF. CDR3 nucleotides: TGTGCCAGCAGTGAACGTCCCGGGACAGGGATTGATACGCAGTATTTT.

The J gene is TRBJ1-1, the V gene TRBV12-3 or TRBV12-4; no clear D. Trimming removed 3 bases at V and 1 base at J, with 9 bases between. This CDR3 region has 14 residues. CDR3 sequence: CASSFSAGNTEAFF. The DNA for the CDR3 is TGTGCCAGCAGTTTTTCGGCGGGGAACACTGAAGCTTTCTTT.

In DNA, the CDR3 is TGCAGTGCTAGGGAGGCTCGGCAAGAGACCCAGTACTTC. It encodes CSAREARQETQYF. The chain joins TRBV20-1 to TRBJ2-5; TRBD2 is a possible D gene (5 bases). The V gene's germline CDR1 is DFQATT and CDR2 SNEGSKA (reference sequence). This CDR3 is built from 13 residues. V lost 3 bases, J lost 2 bases, and 10 bases lay in between.

The CDR3: CASSQGQRGGEETQYF. The CDR3 DNA reads TGTGCCAGCAGCCAAGGACAGCGGGGGGGGGAAGAGACCCAGTACTTC. V and J are TRBV3-1 and TRBJ2-5; 10 positions match TRBD2. The germline V gene has CDR1 LGHDT and CDR2 YNNKEL (reference sequence). This CDR3 is 16 amino acids long. Trimming removed 1 base from V and 3 bases from J; junction bases left unmatched: 5.

The J gene is TRBJ1-1, the V gene TRBV19, with D perhaps matching TRBD1 (5 bases). The V gene's germline CDR1 is LNHDA and CDR2 SQIVND (reference sequence). The germline V and J ends were trimmed by 3 bases and 6 bases, with 14 bases remaining between them. This CDR3 has 14 residues. DNA of the CDR3: TGTGCCAGTAGTATTAAGGCGGCGGGACCTGAAGCTTTCTTT. Translation gives CASSIKAAGPEAFF.

DNA of the CDR3: TGTGCCACCAGCAGAGTAGCGGGGGCCACGGATGAGCAGTTCTTC. Protein: CATSRVAGATDEQFF. This rearrangement joins TRBV15 to TRBJ2-1; 9 bases fit TRBD2. The CDR3 is 15 residues long. The trim removed 1 base at V and 8 bases at J, leaving 6 bases unmatched. CDR1 is LNHNV, CDR2 YYDKDF, per germline (reference sequence). Together with reference TRBV15 and TRBJ2-1, the CDR3 gives the full variable domain: DAMVIQNPRYQVTQFGKPVTLSCSQTLNHNVMYWYQQKSSQAPKLLFHYYDKDFNNEADTPDNFQSRRPNTSFCFLDIRSPGLGDTAMYLCATSRVAGATDEQFFGPGTRLTVL.

This clonotype was seen only once. This chain joins TRBV5-1 and TRBJ2-1, with TRBD2 as a possible D gene (6 bases). V was cut by 1 base and J by 7 bases, with 15 bases left in between. Germline V gives CDR1 SGHRS, CDR2 YFSETQ. CDR3 size: 15 residues. The CDR3 sequence is CASSLITGGRNEQFF. Here the CDR3 DNA reads TGCGCCAGCAGCTTGATAACTGGAGGGCGGAATGAGCAGTTCTTC.

The chain carries TRBV15 and TRBJ2-3, with D possibly TRBD1 on 5 matching bases. Germline V gene data show CDR1 as LNHNV and CDR2 as YYDKDF (reference sequence). There are 16 residues in the CDR3. The germline V and J ends were trimmed by 0 bases and 1 base, with 11 bases remaining between them. Here the CDR3 DNA reads TGTGCCACCAGCAGAGATACCCCCAGGGGCACAGATACGCAGTATTTT. Translated: CATSRDTPRGTDTQYF.

The rearrangement links TRBV9 to TRBJ2-2, with D perhaps assigned TRBD1 or TRBD2 (5 bases each). The CDR3 consists of 15 residues. The germline V gene encodes CDR1 SGDLS and CDR2 YYNGEE. Trimming cost V 0 bases and J 6 bases, with 12 bases left between them. Here the CDR3 DNA reads TGTGCCAGCAGCGTAGAAGGTGGGGGACCCGGGGAGCTGTTTTTT. This codes for CASSVEGGGPGELFF. Full variable domain (remainder filled in from reference TRBV9 and TRBJ2-2): DSGVTQTPKHLITATGQRVTLRCSPRSGDLSVYWYQQSLDQGLQFLIQYYNGEERAKGNILERFSAQQFPDLHSELNLSSLELGDSALYFCASSVEGGGPGELFFGEGSRLTVL.

J is TRBJ1-3 and V is TRBV20-1, with D hard to call. CDR1 DFQATT and CDR2 SNEGSKA come from the germline V gene (reference sequence). Trimming left V 7 bases short and J 3 bases short, with 19 bases between. The CDR3 spans 15 residues. CDR3 loop: CSVLPAGRSGNTIYF. The DNA of the CDR3 is TGCAGTGTCCTCCCGGCGGGCCGAAGTGGAAACACCATATATTTT.

The rearrangement joins TRBV20-1 to TRBJ2-2; TRBD2 might be the D (7 bases). Germline CDR1 DFQATT, CDR2 SNEGSKA (reference sequence). CDR3 length: 15 residues. Trimming shortened V by 5 bases and J by 2 bases, and 15 bases separated the two germline ends. The CDR3, as DNA: TGCAGTGCTCCTTTAGGGGGGGCTAACACCGGGGAGCTGTTTTTT. Translated: CSAPLGGANTGELFF.

The chain has TRBV4-2 and TRBJ2-1; 8 nucleotides match TRBD1. This CDR3 spans 16 amino acids. The germline V gene has CDR1 LGHNA and CDR2 YNFKEQ. The trim removed 1 base at V and 8 bases at J, leaving 10 bases unmatched. Here the CDR3 reads CASSQVGTGGRDEQFF. In nucleotides, the CDR3 is TGTGCCAGCAGCCAAGTCGGGACAGGCGGTAGGGATGAGCAGTTCTTC.

This clonotype was seen a handful of times. The chain employs TRBV29-1 and TRBJ2-5, with unresolved D. This CDR3 region has 12 residues. The germline V gene encodes CDR1 SQVTM and CDR2 ANQGSEA. The V end was cut by 4 bases, the J end by 1 base, with 7 bases between. The CDR3 spells CSVGWGQETQYF. The CDR3 region has the DNA TGCAGCGTTGGGTGGGGCCAAGAGACCCAGTACTTC.

V gene TRBV5-4 combines with J gene TRBJ2-1; the match to TRBD2 covers 7 bases. V lost 0 bases to trimming and J lost 4 bases; unmatched junction nucleotides: 1. Germline V gene data show CDR1 as SGHNT and CDR2 as YYREEE (reference sequence). This CDR3 region has 14 residues. The CDR3 protein is CASSLAGLYNEQFF. The CDR3 nucleotides read TGTGCCAGCAGCTTGGCGGGACTATACAATGAGCAGTTCTTC. Complete variable domain (other parts from reference TRBV5-4 and TRBJ2-1): ETGVTQSPTHLIKTRGQQVTLRCSSQSGHNTVSWYQQALGQGPQFIFQYYREEENGRGNFPPRFSGLQFPNYSSELNVNALELDDSALYLCASSLAGLYNEQFFGPGTRLTVL.